This T cell receptor (beta chain) was recorded in a study of shared clonotypes between healthy human individuals. General observations from the study: Clonotypes shared by all four sorted-subset donors had higher generation probabilities than non-shared clonotypes. Rarefaction revealed incomplete sorted-subset sequencing despite large depth.

CDR1 is SGHDN, CDR2 FVKESK, per germline. V lost 1 base to trimming and J lost 5 bases, with 17 bases between them. This CDR3 spans 16 amino acids. Generated by immunoSEQ multiplex PCR, the TCRdb table keeps only in-frame clones and is missing some. This table holds 850,000 to 1,100,000 clones, approximately 80% found once. The table lists this clone with a few counts. Its target is not known. Donation came from healthy HIV-negative adults that had no recent acute infections or vaccinations. This clonotype was sampled from a young man in good health. Some clones in this sample may be carry-over from other donors' samples. V and J are TRBV14 and TRBJ2-5; possibly TRBD1 for D (6 bases). Sequenced input: memory CD4+ T cells from PBMCs. Subset: CD45RA-negative fraction. The CDR3 DNA reads as TGTGCCAGCAGCCAAGGCCTCGGGGCAGGGGAGGAGACCCAGTACTTC. This gives the protein CASSQGLGAGEETQYF.